The subject of this entry is one TCR beta chain. Its antigen is unidentified. The sample originates from a study of T cell responses to AZD1222 COVID-19 vaccine. CDR3 size: 15 residues. The V gene end was trimmed by 6 bases and the J gene end by 10 bases; junction bases not matched to a gene: 11. Germline V CDR1 and CDR2: LGHDT, YNNKEL (reference sequence). The study, taken as a whole, reports: Nearly half of the spike-specific TCRs reportedly recognize variant regions that carry no mutations.

Measured with immunoSEQ multiplex PCR; TCRdb has only the in-frame clones, and not every one. The sample holds 150,000 or so clones, roughly 92% seen once. This TCR came from an adult in good health. The starting material was peripheral blood, obtained on day 0 of AZD1222 vaccination. The V and J genes are TRBV3-1 (or the pseudogene TRBV3-2) and TRBJ1-6; TRBD1 agrees at 8 bases. The CDR3 region is CASSRGQGNASPLHF. The CDR3 nucleotides read TGTGCCAGCAGTCGAGGACAGGGTAATGCATCACCCCTCCACTTT.